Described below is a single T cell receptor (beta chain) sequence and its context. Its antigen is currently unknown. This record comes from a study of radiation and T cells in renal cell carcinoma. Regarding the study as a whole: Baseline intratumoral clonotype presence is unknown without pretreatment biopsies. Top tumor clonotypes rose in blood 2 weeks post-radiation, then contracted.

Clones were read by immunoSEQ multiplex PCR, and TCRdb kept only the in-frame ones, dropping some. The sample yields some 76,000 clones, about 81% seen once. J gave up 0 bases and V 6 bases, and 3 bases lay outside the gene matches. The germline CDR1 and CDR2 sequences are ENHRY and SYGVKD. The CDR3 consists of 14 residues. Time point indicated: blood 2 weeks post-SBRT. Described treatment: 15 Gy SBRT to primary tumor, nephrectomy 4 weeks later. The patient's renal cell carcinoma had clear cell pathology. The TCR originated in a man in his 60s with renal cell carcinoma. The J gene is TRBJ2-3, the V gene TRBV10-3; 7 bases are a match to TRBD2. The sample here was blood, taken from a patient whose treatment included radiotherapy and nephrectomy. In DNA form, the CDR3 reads TGTGCCATCAGACTAGCGACGAGCACAGATACGCAGTATTTT. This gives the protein CAIRLATSTDTQYF.